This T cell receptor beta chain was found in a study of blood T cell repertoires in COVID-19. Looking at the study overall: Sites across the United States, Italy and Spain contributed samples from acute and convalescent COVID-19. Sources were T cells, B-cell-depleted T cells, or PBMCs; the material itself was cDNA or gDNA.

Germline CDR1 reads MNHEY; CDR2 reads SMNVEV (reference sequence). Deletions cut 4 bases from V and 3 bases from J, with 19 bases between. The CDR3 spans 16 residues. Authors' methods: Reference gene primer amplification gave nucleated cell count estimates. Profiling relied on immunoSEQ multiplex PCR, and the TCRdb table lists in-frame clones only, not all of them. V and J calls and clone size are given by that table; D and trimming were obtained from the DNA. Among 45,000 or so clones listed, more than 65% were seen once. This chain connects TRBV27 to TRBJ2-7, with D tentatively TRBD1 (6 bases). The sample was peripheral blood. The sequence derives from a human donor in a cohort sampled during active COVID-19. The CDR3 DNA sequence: TGTGCCAGCAGTTCACGCCGGACAGTAGCCTACTACGAGCAGTACTTC. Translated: CASSSRRTVAYYEQYF.